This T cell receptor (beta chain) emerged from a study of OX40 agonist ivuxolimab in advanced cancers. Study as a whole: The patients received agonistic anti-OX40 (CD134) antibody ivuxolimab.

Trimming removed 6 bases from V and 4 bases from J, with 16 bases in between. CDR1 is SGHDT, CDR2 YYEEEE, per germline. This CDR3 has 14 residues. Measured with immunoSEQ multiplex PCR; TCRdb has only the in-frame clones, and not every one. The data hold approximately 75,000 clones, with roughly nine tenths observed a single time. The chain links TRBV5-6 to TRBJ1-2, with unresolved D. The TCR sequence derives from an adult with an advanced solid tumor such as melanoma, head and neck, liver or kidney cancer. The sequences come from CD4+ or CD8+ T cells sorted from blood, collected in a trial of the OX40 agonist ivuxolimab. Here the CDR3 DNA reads TGTGCCAGCATCCTACCCGGCGTTTCCTATGGCTACACCTTC. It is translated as CASILPGVSYGYTF. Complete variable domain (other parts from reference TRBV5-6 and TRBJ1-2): DAGVTQSPTHLIKTRGQQVTLRCSPKSGHDTVSWYQQALGQGPQFIFQYYEEEERQRGNFPDRFSGHQFPNYSSELNVNALLLGDSALYLCASILPGVSYGYTFGSGTRLTVV.